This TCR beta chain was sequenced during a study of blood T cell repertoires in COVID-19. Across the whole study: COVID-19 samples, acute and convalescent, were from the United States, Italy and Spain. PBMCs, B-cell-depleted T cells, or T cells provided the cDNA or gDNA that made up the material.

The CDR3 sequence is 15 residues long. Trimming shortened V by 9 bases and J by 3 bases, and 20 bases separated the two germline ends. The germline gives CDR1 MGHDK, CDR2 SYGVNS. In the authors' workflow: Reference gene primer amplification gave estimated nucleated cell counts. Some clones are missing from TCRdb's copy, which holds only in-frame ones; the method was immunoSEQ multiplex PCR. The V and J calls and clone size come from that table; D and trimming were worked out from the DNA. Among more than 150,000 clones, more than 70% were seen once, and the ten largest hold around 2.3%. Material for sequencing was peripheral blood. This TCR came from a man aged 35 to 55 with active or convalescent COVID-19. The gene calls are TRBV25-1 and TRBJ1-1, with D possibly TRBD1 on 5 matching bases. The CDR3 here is CARGFPAGYYTEAFF. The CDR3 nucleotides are TGTGCCAGGGGTTTTCCCGCAGGGTATTACACTGAAGCTTTCTTT.